These T cell receptor beta chains were read from a single sample in a study of blood T cell repertoires in COVID-19. TCRdb's copy holds only in-frame clones and misses some; the assay was immunoSEQ multiplex PCR. The data contain under 250,000 clones, approximately 80% of them seen just once; the ten biggest clones take up 5.5% to 8%. Sequencing used peripheral blood. The source of these receptors is a woman in her sixties or seventies with active or convalescent COVID-19. The CDR3 runs from the conserved cysteine through the conserved F or W. The D gene is left open where the match is weak. The size field is filled for only some rows; it gives once, few, many or a size class.

d_call,clone_size,v_call,j_call,cdr3_aa,cdr3_nt
NA,NA,TRBV30,TRBJ2-3,CAWNGGLTDTQYF,TGTGCCTGGAACGGCGGGTTGACAGATACGCAGTATTTT
TRBD1,NA,TRBV27,TRBJ1-5,CASSKQGGRNQPQHF,TGTGCCAGCAGTAAACAGGGGGGTCGCAATCAGCCCCAGCATTTT
NA,NA,TRBV19,TRBJ2-3,CASKQVSSTDTQYF,TGTGCCAGTAAACAGGTTTCTAGCACAGATACGCAGTATTTT
NA,NA,TRBV18,TRBJ1-4,CASSPGATNEKLFF,TGTGCCAGCTCACCAGGAGCAACTAATGAAAAACTGTTTTTT
NA,NA,TRBV7-3,TRBJ2-7,CASSSYLAPHEQYF,TGTGCCAGCAGCTCCTACCTAGCGCCCCACGAGCAGTACTTC
NA,NA,TRBV6-5,TRBJ2-5,CASSYSPGIQETQYF,TGTGCCAGCAGTTACTCCCCCGGGATACAAGAGACCCAGTACTTC
NA,few,TRBV6-5,TRBJ1-1,CASVRGTEAFF,TGTGCCAGTGTAAGGGGCACTGAAGCTTTCTTT
TRBD2,once,TRBV6-6,TRBJ2-3,CAGSPVASGGTDTQYF,TGTGCCGGCTCGCCGGTGGCTAGCGGGGGCACAGATACGCAGTATTTT
NA,NA,TRBV2,TRBJ1-1,CASSEQGARNTEAFF,TGTGCCAGCAGTGAACAAGGGGCGAGGAACACTGAAGCTTTCTTT
TRBD2,NA,TRBV29-1,TRBJ2-5,CSVSGGEQETQYF,TGCAGCGTTAGCGGGGGGGAACAAGAGACCCAGTACTTC
NA,NA,TRBV5-1,TRBJ2-1,CASSLAQRQYNEQFF,TGCGCCAGCAGCTTGGCCCAGCGGCAATACAATGAGCAGTTCTTC
NA,NA,TRBV14,TRBJ1-2,CASSPVASGPLNYGYTF,TGTGCCAGCAGCCCCGTTGCGTCAGGGCCACTGAACTATGGCTACACCTTC
NA,NA,TRBV10-3,TRBJ2-1,CAISELRRSSYNEQFF,TGTGCCATCAGTGAGTTGAGGAGAAGCTCCTACAATGAGCAGTTCTTC
NA,NA,TRBV2,TRBJ1-1,CASSARDIRNTEAFF,TGTGCCAGCAGTGCCCGGGACATTCGGAACACTGAAGCTTTCTTT